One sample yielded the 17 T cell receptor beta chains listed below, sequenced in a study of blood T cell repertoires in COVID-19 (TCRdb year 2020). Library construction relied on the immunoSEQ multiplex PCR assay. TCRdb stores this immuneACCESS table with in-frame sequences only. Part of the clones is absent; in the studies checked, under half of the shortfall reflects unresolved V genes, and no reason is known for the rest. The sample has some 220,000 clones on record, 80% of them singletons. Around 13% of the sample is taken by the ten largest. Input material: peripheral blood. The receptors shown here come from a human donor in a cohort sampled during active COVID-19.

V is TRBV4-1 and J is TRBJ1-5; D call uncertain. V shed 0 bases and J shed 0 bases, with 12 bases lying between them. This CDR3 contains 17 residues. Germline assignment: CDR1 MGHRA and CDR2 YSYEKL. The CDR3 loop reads CASSQEAGPYSNQPQHF. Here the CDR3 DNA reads TGCGCCAGCAGCCAAGAGGCAGGTCCTTATAGCAATCAGCCCCAGCATTTT.

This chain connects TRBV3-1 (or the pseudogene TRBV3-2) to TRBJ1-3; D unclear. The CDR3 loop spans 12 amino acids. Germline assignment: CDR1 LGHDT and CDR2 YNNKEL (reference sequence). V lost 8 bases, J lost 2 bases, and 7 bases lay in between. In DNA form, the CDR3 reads TGTGCCAGCTCCCAGACTGGAAACACCATATATTTT. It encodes CASSQTGNTIYF.

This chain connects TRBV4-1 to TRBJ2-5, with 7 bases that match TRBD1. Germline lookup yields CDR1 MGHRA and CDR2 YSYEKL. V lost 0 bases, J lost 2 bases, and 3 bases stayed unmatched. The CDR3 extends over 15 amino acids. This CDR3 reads CASSQDMGQQETQYF. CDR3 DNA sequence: TGCGCCAGCAGCCAAGATATGGGACAGCAAGAGACCCAGTACTTC.

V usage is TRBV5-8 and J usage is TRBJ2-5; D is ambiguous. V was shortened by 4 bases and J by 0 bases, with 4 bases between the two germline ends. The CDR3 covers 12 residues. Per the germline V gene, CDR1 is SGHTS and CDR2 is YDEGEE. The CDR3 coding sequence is TGTGCCAGCAGCCCCTACCAAGAGACCCAGTACTTC. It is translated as CASSPYQETQYF. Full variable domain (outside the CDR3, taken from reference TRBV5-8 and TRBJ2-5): EAGVTQSPTHLIKTRGQQATLRCSPISGHTSVYWYQQALGLGLQFLLWYDEGEERNRGNFPPRFSGRQFPNYSSELNVNALELEDSALYLCASSPYQETQYFGPGTRLLVL.

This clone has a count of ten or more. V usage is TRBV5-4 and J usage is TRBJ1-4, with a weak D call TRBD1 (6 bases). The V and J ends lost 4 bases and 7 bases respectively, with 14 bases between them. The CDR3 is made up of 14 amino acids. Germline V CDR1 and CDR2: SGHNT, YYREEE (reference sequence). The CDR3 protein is CASSDGQFSEKLFF. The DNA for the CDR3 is TGTGCCAGCAGCGATGGACAGTTCAGTGAAAAACTGTTTTTT.

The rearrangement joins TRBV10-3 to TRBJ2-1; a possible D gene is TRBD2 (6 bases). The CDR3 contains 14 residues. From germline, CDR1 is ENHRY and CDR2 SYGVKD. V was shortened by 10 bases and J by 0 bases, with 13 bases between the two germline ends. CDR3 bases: TGTGCCACCCGGGGGTACAGCTCCTACAATGAGCAGTTCTTC. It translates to CATRGYSSYNEQFF.

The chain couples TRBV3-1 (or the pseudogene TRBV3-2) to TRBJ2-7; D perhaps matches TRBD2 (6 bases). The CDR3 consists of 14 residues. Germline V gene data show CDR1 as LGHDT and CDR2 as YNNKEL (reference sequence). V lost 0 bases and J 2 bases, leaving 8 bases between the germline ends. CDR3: CASSQEAGTYEQYF. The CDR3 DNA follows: TGTGCCAGCAGCCAAGAAGCGGGTACCTACGAGCAGTACTTC.

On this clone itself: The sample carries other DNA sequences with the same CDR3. CDR3 nucleotides: TGTGCCAGCAGTCGGGGGACTAGCACAGATACGCAGTATTTT. This encodes CASSRGTSTDTQYF. This chain joins TRBV6-5 and TRBJ2-3, with D perhaps matching TRBD2 (6 bases). The germline gives CDR1 MNHEY, CDR2 SVGAGI. This CDR3 is 14 amino acids long. V was trimmed by 5 bases and J by 0 bases, leaving 9 bases between them.

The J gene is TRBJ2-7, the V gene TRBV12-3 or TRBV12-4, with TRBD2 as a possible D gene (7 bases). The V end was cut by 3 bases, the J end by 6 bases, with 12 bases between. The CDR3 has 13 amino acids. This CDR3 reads CASSLRGEGEQYF. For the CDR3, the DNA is TGTGCCAGCAGTTTGAGGGGGGAGGGCGAGCAGTACTTC.

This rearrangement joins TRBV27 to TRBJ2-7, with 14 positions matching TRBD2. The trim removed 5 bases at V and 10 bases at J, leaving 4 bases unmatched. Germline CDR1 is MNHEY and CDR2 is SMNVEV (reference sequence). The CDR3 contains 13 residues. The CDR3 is CASSAGLAGVQYF. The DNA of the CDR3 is TGTGCCAGCAGTGCGGGACTAGCGGGAGTACAGTACTTC.

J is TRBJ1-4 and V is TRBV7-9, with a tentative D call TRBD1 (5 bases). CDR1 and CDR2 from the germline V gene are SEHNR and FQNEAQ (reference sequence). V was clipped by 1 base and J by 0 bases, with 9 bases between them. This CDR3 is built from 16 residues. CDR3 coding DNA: TGTGCCAGCAGCTTAGGTTCAGGGACAACTAATGAAAAACTGTTTTTT. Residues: CASSLGSGTTNEKLFF.

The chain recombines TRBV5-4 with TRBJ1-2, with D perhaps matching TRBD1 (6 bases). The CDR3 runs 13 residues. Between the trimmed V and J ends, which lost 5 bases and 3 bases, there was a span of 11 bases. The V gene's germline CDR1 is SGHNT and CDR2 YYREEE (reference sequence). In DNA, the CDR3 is TGTGCCAGCAGTGCAGAGGGGGACTATGGCTACACCTTC. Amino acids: CASSAEGDYGYTF. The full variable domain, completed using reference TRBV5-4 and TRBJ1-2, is ETGVTQSPTHLIKTRGQQVTLRCSSQSGHNTVSWYQQALGQGPQFIFQYYREEENGRGNFPPRFSGLQFPNYSSELNVNALELDDSALYLCASSAEGDYGYTFGSGTRLTVV.

The CDR3 is CASNRVGDTEAFF. The CDR3 nucleotides read TGTGCCAGCAACCGAGTCGGGGACACTGAAGCTTTCTTT. The genes are TRBV9 and TRBJ1-1; D not certain. The CDR3 runs to 13 residues. Between the trimmed V and J ends, which lost 6 bases and 3 bases, there was a span of 12 bases. Germline assignment: CDR1 SGDLS and CDR2 YYNGEE.

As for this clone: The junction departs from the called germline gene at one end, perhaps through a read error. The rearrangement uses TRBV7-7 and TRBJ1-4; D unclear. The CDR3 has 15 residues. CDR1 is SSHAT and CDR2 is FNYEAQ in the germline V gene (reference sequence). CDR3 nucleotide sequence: TGTGCTAGCAGCTTAGGGTTTTCAGCTAATGAAAAACTGTTTTTT. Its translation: CASSLGFSANEKLFF.

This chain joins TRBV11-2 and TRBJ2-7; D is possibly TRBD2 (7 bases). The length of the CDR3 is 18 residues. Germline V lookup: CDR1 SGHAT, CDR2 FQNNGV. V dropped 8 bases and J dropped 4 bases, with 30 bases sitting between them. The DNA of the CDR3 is TGTGCCAGCTTACGTGGCAGGGGACTACTTCAGACCTCGTACGAGCAGTACTTC. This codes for CASLRGRGLLQTSYEQYF.

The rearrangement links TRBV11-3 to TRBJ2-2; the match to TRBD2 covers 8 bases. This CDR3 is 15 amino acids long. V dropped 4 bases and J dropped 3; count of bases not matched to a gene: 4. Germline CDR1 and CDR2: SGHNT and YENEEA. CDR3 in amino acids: CASSSSGGHTGELFF. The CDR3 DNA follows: TGTGCCAGCAGCTCAAGCGGGGGCCACACCGGGGAGCTGTTTTTT.

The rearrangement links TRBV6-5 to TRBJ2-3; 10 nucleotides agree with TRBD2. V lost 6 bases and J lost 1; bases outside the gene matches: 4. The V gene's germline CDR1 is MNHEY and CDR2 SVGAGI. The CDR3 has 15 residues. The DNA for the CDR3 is TGTGCCAGCAGACCCACTAGCGGGGGCACAGATACGCAGTATTTT. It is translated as CASRPTSGGTDTQYF.